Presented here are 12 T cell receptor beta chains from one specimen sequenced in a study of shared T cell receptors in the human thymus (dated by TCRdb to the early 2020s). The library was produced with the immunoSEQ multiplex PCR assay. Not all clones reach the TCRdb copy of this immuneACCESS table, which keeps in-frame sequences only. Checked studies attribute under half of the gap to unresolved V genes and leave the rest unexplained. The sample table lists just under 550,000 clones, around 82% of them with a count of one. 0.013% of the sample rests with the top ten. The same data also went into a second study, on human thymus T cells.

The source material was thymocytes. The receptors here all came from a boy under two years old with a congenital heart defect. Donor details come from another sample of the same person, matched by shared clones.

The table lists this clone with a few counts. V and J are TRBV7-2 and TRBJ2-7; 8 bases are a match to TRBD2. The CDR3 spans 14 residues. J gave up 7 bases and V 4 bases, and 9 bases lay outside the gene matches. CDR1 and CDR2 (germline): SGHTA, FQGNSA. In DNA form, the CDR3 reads TGTGCCAGCAGCTCTGGGACTAGATCGGGTGAGCAGTACTTC. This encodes CASSSGTRSGEQYF.

The CDR3 nucleotides read TGCAGTGCTAGGGGCCACTACGAGCAGTACTTC. Its protein is CSARGHYEQYF. The V call is TRBV20-1, the J call TRBJ2-7; D uncertain. V was clipped by 3 bases and J by 3 bases, with 6 bases between them. Germline V lookup: CDR1 DFQATT, CDR2 SNEGSKA (reference sequence). The CDR3 spans 11 residues.

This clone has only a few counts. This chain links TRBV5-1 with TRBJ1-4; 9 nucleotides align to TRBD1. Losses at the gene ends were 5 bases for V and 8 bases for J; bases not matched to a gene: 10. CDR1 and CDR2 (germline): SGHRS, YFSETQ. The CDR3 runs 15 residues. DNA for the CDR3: TGCGCCAGCAGTACCGGACAGGGGATGGGGGAAAAACTGTTTTTT. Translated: CASSTGQGMGEKLFF.

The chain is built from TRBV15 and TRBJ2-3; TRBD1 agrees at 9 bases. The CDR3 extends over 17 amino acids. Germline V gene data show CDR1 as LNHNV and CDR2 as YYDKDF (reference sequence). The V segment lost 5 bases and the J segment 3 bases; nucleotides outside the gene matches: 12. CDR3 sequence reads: CATSVLYPGQGTDTQYF. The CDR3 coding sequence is TGTGCCACCAGCGTTCTATACCCGGGACAGGGAACAGATACGCAGTATTTT.

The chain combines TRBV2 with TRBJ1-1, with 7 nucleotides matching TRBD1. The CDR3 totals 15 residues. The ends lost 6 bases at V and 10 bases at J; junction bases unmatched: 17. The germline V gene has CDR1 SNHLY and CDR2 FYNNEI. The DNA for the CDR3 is TGTGCCAGCAGGAACTTAGGGACAGAAGGTTTAGGAGCTTTCTTT. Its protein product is CASRNLGTEGLGAFF.

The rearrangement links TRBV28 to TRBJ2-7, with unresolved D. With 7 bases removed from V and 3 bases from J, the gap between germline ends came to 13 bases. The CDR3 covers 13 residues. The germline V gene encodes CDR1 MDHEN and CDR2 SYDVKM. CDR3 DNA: TGTGCCAGCAACAACGGTCGGGTCTACGAGCAGTACTTC. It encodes CASNNGRVYEQYF.

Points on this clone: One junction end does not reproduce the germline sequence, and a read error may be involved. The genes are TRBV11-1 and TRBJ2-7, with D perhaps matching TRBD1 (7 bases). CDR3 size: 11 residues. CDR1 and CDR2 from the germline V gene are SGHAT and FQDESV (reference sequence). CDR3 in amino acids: CASSVGGQQWF. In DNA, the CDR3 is TGTGCCAGCAGCGTGGGGGGACAGCAATGGTTC. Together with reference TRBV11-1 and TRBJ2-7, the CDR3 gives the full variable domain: EAEVAQSPRYKITEKSQAVAFWCDPISGHATLYWYRQILGQGPELLVQFQDESVVDDSQLPKDRFSAERLKGVDSTLKIQPAELGDSAMYLCASSVGGQQWFGPGTRLTVT.

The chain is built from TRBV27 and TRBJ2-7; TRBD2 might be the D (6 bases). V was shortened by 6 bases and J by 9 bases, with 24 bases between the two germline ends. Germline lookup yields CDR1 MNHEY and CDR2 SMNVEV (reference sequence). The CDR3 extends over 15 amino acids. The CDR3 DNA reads TGTGCCAGCAGGCCTCGGGGGATGTGTTGGTCGCGGCAGTACTTC. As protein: CASRPRGMCWSRQYF.

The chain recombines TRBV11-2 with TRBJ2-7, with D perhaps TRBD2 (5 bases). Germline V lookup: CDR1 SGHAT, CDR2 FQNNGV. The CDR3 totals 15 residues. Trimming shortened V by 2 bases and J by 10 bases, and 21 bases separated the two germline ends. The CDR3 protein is CASSLKVAPLREQYF. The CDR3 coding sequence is TGTGCCAGCAGCTTAAAGGTCGCCCCGCTTCGGGAACAGTACTTC.

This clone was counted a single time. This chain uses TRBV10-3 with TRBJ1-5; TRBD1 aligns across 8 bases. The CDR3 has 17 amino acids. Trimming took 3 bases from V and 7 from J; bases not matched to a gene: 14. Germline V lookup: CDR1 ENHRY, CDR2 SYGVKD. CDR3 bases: TGTGCCATCAGTGAAAAATCCCCGGACAGGGTAAACCAGCCCCAGCATTTT. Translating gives CAISEKSPDRVNQPQHF.

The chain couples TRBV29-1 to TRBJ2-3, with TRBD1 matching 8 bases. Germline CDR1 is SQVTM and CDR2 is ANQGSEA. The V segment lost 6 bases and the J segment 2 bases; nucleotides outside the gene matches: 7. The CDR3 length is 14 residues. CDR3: CSVPRTGTTDTQYF. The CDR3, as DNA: TGCAGCGTCCCAAGGACAGGGACCACAGATACGCAGTATTTT.

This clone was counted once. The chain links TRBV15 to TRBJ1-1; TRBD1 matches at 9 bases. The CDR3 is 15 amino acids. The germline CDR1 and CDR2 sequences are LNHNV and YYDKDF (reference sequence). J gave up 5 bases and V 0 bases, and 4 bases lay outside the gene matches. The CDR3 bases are TGTGCCACCAGCAGAGAGGACAGGGGTACGACTGAAGCTTTCTTT. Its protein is CATSREDRGTTEAFF. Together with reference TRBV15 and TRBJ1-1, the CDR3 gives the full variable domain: DAMVIQNPRYQVTQFGKPVTLSCSQTLNHNVMYWYQQKSSQAPKLLFHYYDKDFNNEADTPDNFQSRRPNTSFCFLDIRSPGLGDTAMYLCATSREDRGTTEAFFGQGTRLTVV.